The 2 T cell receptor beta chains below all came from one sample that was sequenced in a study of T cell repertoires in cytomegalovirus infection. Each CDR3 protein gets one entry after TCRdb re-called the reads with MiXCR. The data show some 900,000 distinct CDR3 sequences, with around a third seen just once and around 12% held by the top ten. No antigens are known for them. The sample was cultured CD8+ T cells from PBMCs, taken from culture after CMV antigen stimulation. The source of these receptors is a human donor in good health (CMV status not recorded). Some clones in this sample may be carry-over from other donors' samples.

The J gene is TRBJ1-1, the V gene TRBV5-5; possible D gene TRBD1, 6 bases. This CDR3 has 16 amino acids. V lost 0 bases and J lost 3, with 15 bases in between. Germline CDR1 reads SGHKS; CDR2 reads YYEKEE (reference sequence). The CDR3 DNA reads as TGTGCCAGCAGCTTGGACCTTGCGGGGGCGTACACTGAAGCTTTCTTT. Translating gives CASSLDLAGAYTEAFF.

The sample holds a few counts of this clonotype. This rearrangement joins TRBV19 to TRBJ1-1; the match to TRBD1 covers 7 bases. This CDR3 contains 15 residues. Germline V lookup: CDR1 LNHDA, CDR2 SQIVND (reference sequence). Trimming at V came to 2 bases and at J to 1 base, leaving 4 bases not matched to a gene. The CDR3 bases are TGTGCCAGTAGTATATCGACAGGGTGGAACACTGAAGCTTTCTTT. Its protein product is CASSISTGWNTEAFF.